Below are 19 T cell receptor beta chains sequenced from a single sample in a study of blood T cell repertoires in COVID-19. TCRdb keeps only in-frame clones here, not all; method: immunoSEQ multiplex PCR. The sample carries around 190,000 clones, 60% to 85% recorded once. Sequencing input: peripheral blood. The receptors were sampled from a woman aged 45-60 years with active or convalescent COVID-19.

The CDR3 DNA sequence: TGTGCCAGCAGCCTCTCGAAGGTGGGGCTTAGAGATGGCTACACCTTC. It encodes CASSLSKVGLRDGYTF. The chain recombines TRBV2 with TRBJ1-2, with a possible D match to TRBD1 (5 bases). This CDR3 contains 16 residues. Trimming shortened V by 6 bases and J by 6 bases, and 23 bases separated the two germline ends. Germline values: CDR1 SNHLY, CDR2 FYNNEI.

The genes are TRBV2 and TRBJ2-5; no reliable D call. Germline lookup yields CDR1 SNHLY and CDR2 FYNNEI. V lost 5 bases to trimming and J lost 4 bases, with 5 bases between them. This CDR3 region has 11 residues. Here the CDR3 DNA reads TGTGCCAGCAGTCCAGGAGAGACCCAGTACTTC. It codes for CASSPGETQYF.

This clone came up many times. This chain uses TRBV9 with TRBJ2-3, with TRBD2 matching over 11 bases. The V segment lost 3 bases and the J segment 2 bases; nucleotides outside the gene matches: 5. There are 16 residues in the CDR3. CDR1 and CDR2 from the germline V gene are SGDLS and YYNGEE. The CDR3 sequence: CASSASSGGHTDTQYF. Here the CDR3 DNA reads TGTGCCAGCAGCGCCTCTAGCGGGGGGCACACAGATACGCAGTATTTT. Full variable domain (outside the CDR3, taken from reference TRBV9 and TRBJ2-3): DSGVTQTPKHLITATGQRVTLRCSPRSGDLSVYWYQQSLDQGLQFLIQYYNGEERAKGNILERFSAQQFPDLHSELNLSSLELGDSALYFCASSASSGGHTDTQYFGPGTRLTVL.

In its sample, this clone was seen a few times. The chain joins TRBV19 to TRBJ1-6; D remains unclear. Germline CDR1 LNHDA, CDR2 SQIVND (reference sequence). Trimming left V 4 bases short and J 10 bases short, with 14 bases between. This CDR3 is 14 amino acids long. The CDR3 region is CASSKYGGGSPLHF. The DNA for the CDR3 is TGTGCCAGTAGTAAGTATGGAGGAGGATCACCCCTCCACTTT.

This clone was detected only a few times. This chain joins TRBV30 and TRBJ1-5; a weak D match, TRBD1 (6 bases). V dropped 0 bases and J dropped 3 bases, with 12 bases sitting between them. This CDR3 has 15 amino acids. Germline lookup yields CDR1 GTSNPN and CDR2 SVGIG (reference sequence). This CDR3 reads CAWSVGGPNNQPQHF. In DNA, the CDR3 is TGTGCCTGGAGTGTAGGGGGACCTAACAATCAGCCCCAGCATTTT.

The gene calls are TRBV9 and TRBJ1-2, with 10 bases aligning to TRBD1. Germline loops: CDR1 SGDLS, CDR2 YYNGEE. The CDR3 is 14 residues long. With 3 bases clipped from V and 4 bases from J, the junction kept 3 bases outside the gene matches. CDR3 DNA: TGTGCCAGCAGCGCGACAGGGGGCCCCTATGGCTACACCTTC. Translated, it gives CASSATGGPYGYTF.

This chain uses TRBV12-5 with TRBJ1-2; unclear D gene. CDR1 and CDR2 (germline): LGHNT, FRNRAP. This CDR3 is 13 amino acids long. V was clipped by 1 base and J by 8 bases, with 11 bases between them. The CDR3 coding sequence is TGTGCTAGTGGTTTGGAGGCGGAGAAGGGCTACACCTTC. Protein: CASGLEAEKGYTF.

The rearrangement uses TRBV5-6 and TRBJ2-1, with a tentative D call TRBD2 (5 bases). V was clipped by 2 bases and J by 15 bases, with 21 bases between them. The CDR3 spans 14 residues. Germline V gives CDR1 SGHDT, CDR2 YYEEEE. CDR3 nucleotide sequence: TGTGCCAGCAGCTTCACCCTAGCCTATGGAGCACCGTTCTTC. Residues: CASSFTLAYGAPFF.

V usage is TRBV27 and J usage is TRBJ1-6, with D perhaps TRBD1 (6 bases). V lost 6 bases, J lost 0 bases, and 12 bases lay in between. The CDR3 has 16 residues. Germline lookup yields CDR1 MNHEY and CDR2 SMNVEV (reference sequence). This chain's CDR3 is CASRSTGSSYNSPLHF. CDR3 bases: TGTGCCAGCAGGAGTACAGGGAGCTCCTATAATTCACCCCTCCACTTT.

The V call is TRBV6-2 or TRBV6-3, the J call TRBJ1-2; TRBD1 aligns across 10 bases. Germline loops: CDR1 MNHEY, CDR2 SVGEGT. This CDR3 contains 15 residues. The junction had 5 bases not matched to a gene; V was cut back by 4 bases and J by 3 bases. This CDR3 is CASSSPGQGHYGYTF. The CDR3 coding sequence is TGTGCCAGCAGTTCCCCGGGACAGGGGCACTATGGCTACACCTTC.

V usage is TRBV7-2 and J usage is TRBJ2-7; tentative D call: TRBD2 (6 bases). V lost 7 bases to trimming and J lost 4 bases, with 14 bases between them. CDR3 size: 13 residues. The germline V gene has CDR1 SGHTA and CDR2 FQGNSA. Here the CDR3 DNA reads TGTGCCAGCAACCGGGACTCCCGTTACGAGCAGTACTTC. Protein: CASNRDSRYEQYF.

The chain recombines TRBV5-1 with TRBJ1-4; weak D call: TRBD1 (6 bases). Between the trimmed V and J ends, which lost 0 bases and 8 bases, there was a span of 17 bases. In germline, CDR1 is SGHRS, CDR2 YFSETQ. This CDR3 region has 16 residues. The CDR3 nucleotides read TGCGCCAGCAGCTTGGCCGAAAGGGGAAGGGGGGAAAAACTGTTTTTT. Translation gives CASSLAERGRGEKLFF.

The rearrangement joins TRBV6-2 or TRBV6-3 to TRBJ2-3, with a possible D match to TRBD1 (6 bases). This CDR3 comprises 14 residues. Germline values: CDR1 MNHEY, CDR2 SVGEGT. V was shortened by 3 bases and J by 6 bases, with 13 bases between the two germline ends. The CDR3 loop reads CASSYRGQGDTQYF. CDR3 nucleotides: TGTGCCAGCAGTTATAGAGGGCAGGGGGATACGCAGTATTTT.

This chain uses TRBV3-1 (or the pseudogene TRBV3-2) with TRBJ2-7; 8 bases match TRBD2. The CDR3 consists of 14 residues. V shed 5 bases and J 2 bases; nucleotides not matched to a gene: 5. Looked up from germline, CDR1 is LGHDT and CDR2 is YNNKEL (reference sequence). CDR3 sequence (DNA): TGTGCCAGCAGCACTAGCGGCTCGCCCTACGAGCAGTACTTC. Translating gives CASSTSGSPYEQYF.

V usage is TRBV6-2 or TRBV6-3 and J usage is TRBJ2-1; TRBD2 matches at 8 bases. After removal of 6 bases from V and 7 bases from J, the junction contained 14 bases not matched to a gene. Looked up from germline, CDR1 is MNHEY and CDR2 is SVGEGT. The length of the CDR3 is 16 residues. The DNA for the CDR3 is TGTGCCAGCAGCGCTTACGAAGCGGGGGAGGGGAATGAGCAGTTCTTC. Its translation is CASSAYEAGEGNEQFF.

CDR3 in DNA: TGTGCCAGCAGTTCGGCGGGGCCGAACACTGAAGCTTTCTTT. Translation: CASSSAGPNTEAFF. This rearrangement joins TRBV28 to TRBJ1-1, with TRBD1 as a possible D gene (5 bases). The V and J ends lost 4 bases and 1 base respectively, with 10 bases between them. The germline V gene has CDR1 MDHEN and CDR2 SYDVKM. CDR3 length: 14 residues.

The J gene is TRBJ2-5, the V gene TRBV11-2; TRBD2 is a possible D gene (5 bases). Germline V lookup: CDR1 SGHAT, CDR2 FQNNGV. Trimming removed 6 bases from V and 4 bases from J, with 12 bases in between. The CDR3 is made up of 13 amino acids. CDR3 protein: CASRKAVGETQYF. As DNA, the CDR3 is TGTGCCAGCAGAAAAGCGGTTGGAGAGACCCAGTACTTC.

The genes are TRBV3-1 (or the pseudogene TRBV3-2) and TRBJ1-4, with a possible D match to TRBD1 (6 bases). This CDR3 contains 14 residues. Germline V gene data show CDR1 as LGHDT and CDR2 as YNNKEL (reference sequence). Deletions cut 5 bases from V and 7 bases from J, with 14 bases between. The CDR3 sequence: CASSKTGPSEKLFF. Here the CDR3 DNA reads TGTGCCAGCAGCAAGACAGGTCCCAGTGAAAAACTGTTTTTT.

The chain couples TRBV6-5 to TRBJ1-4; D remains ambiguous. With 4 bases removed from V and 10 bases from J, the gap between germline ends came to 10 bases. Germline CDR1 and CDR2: MNHEY and SVGAGI. The CDR3 runs to 12 residues. The CDR3 DNA sequence: TGTGCCAGCAGTTCGCCGGGAGGAAAACTGTTTTTT. It yields the protein CASSSPGGKLFF.